Described below is a single T cell receptor (beta chain) sequence and its context. Its matching antigen is unknown. This sample stems from a study of cytomegalovirus exposure and HLA in healthy donors. The germline CDR1 and CDR2 sequences are LGHNA and YSLEER. There are 18 residues in the CDR3. V was trimmed by 3 bases and J by 7 bases, leaving 27 bases between them. Study outcomes and limitations: Cytomegalovirus association was assigned to about 150 TCR beta chains. Most of the CMV-associated TCR beta chains (in a later analysis) appeared to be HLA-restricted.

Use of 60 Vbeta and 13 Jbeta primers characterized the PCR. Original analysis: Roughly 10 million shared chains were among roughly 81 million unique TCR beta chains counted in a later analysis. Assay: immunoSEQ multiplex PCR; the TCRdb copy retains only in-frame clones and omits some. That table furnishes V, J and clone size, whereas the DNA furnished D and trimming. The data contain under 55,000 clones, approximately 70% of them singletons. The donors were healthy bone marrow donors. The TCR sequence derives from a woman aged 45-59 years in good health and CMV-seronegative. The V and J genes are TRBV4-3 and TRBJ1-1; no firm D call. The specimen sequenced was PBMCs. Here the CDR3 reads CASSHHPPPDPSGGEAFF. The CDR3 DNA is TGCGCCAGCAGCCACCACCCTCCGCCGGACCCCAGTGGAGGTGAAGCTTTCTTT.